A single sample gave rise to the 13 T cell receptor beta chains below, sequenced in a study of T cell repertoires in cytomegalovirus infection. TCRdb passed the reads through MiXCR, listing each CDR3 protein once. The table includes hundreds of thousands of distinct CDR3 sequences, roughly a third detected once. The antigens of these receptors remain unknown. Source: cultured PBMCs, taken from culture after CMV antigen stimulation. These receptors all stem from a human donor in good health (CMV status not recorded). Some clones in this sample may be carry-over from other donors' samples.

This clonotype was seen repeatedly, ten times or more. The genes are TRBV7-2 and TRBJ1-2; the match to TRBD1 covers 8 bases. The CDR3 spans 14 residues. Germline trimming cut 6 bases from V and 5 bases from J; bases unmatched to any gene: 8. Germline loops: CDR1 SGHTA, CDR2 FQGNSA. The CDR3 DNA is TGTGCCAGCAGGGAACCGGGACAGGCTTATGGCTACACCTTC. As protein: CASREPGQAYGYTF.

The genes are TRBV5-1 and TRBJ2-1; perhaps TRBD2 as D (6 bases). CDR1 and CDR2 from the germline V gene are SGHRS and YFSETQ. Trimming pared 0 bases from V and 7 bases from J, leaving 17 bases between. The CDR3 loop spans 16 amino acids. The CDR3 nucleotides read TGCGCCAGCAGCTTGGGGGTCTTACGGGAGTGGAATGAGCAGTTCTTC. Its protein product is CASSLGVLREWNEQFF.

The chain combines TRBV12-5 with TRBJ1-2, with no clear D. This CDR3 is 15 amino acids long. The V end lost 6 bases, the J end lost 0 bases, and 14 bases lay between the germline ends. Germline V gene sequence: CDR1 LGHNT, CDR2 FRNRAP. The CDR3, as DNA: TGTGCTAGTGGGAGCTTCTCCGGGACTAACTATGGCTACACCTTC. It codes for CASGSFSGTNYGYTF.

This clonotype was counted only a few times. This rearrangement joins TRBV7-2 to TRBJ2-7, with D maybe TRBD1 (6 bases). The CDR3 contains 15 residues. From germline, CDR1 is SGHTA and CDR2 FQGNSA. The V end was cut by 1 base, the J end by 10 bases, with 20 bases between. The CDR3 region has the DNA TGTGCCAGCAGCTTAGGAATAGGTACAGGGATTGGACAGTACGTC. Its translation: CASSLGIGTGIGQYV.

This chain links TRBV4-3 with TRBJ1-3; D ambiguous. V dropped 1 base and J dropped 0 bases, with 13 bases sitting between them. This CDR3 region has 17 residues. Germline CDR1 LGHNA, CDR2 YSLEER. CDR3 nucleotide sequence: TGCGCCAGCAGCCAAGGGGAGGCAGGACCCTCTGGAAACACCATATATTTT. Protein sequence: CASSQGEAGPSGNTIYF.

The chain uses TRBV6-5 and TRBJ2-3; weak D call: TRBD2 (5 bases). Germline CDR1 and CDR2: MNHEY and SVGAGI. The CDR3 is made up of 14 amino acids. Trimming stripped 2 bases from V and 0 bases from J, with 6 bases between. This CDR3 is CASSYRTSTDTQYF. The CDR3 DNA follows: TGTGCCAGCAGTTACCGGACTAGCACAGATACGCAGTATTTT.

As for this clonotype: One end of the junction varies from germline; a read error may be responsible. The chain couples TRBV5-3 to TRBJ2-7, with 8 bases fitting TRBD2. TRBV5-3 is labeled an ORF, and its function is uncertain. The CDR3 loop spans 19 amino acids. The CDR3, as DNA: TGTGCCAGCAGCTTAAGGCGCGTGGGGCTAGCGGGCCTAACCTACGAGCAGTACTTC. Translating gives CASSLRRVGLAGLTYEQYF.

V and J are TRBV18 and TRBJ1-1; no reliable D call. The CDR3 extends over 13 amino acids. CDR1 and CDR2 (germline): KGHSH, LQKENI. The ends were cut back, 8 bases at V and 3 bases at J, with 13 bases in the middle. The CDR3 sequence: CASAVTEYTEAFF. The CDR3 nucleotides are TGTGCCAGCGCCGTCACCGAATACACTGAAGCTTTCTTT.

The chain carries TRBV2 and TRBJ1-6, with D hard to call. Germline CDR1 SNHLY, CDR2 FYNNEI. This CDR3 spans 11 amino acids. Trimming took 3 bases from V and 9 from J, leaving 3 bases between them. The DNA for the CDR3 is TGTGCCAGCAGTGATAGTTCACCCCTCCACTTT. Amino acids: CASSDSSPLHF.

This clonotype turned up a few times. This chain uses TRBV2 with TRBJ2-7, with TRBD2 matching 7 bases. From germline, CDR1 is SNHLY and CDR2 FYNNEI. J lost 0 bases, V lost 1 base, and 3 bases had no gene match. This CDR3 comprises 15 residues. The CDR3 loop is CASSEGLADSYEQYF. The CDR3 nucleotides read TGTGCCAGCAGTGAAGGTCTAGCGGACTCCTACGAGCAGTACTTC.

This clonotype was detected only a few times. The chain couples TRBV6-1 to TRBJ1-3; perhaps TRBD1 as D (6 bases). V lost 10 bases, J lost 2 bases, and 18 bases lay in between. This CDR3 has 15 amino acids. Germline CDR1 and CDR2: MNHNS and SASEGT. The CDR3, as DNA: TGTGCCACCTTTGGAGGGGGGGGAACTGGAAACACCATATATTTT. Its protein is CATFGGGGTGNTIYF.

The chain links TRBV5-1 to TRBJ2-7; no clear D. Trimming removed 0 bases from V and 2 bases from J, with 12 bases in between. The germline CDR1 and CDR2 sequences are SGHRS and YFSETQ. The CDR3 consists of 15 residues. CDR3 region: CASSLGQAQTYEQYF. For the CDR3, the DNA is TGCGCCAGCAGCTTGGGGCAGGCCCAGACCTACGAGCAGTACTTC.

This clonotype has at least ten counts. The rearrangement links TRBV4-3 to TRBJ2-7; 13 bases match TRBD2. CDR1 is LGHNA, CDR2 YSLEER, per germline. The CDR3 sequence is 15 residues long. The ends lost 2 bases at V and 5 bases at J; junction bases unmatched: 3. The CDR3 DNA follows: TGCGCCAGCAGCCAACAACTAGCGGGAGGGGACGAGCAGTACTTC. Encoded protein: CASSQQLAGGDEQYF.